This TCR beta chain was sequenced for a study of monozygotic twins with cystic fibrosis. With 1 base removed from V and 7 bases from J, the gap between germline ends came to 6 bases. This CDR3 is 13 amino acids long. Germline V gene data show CDR1 as SGHKS and CDR2 as YYEKEE (reference sequence). Libraries were prepared by immunoSEQ multiplex PCR; TCRdb keeps only in-frame clonotypes and omits some of them. Altogether around 15,000 clones are present, approximately 90% being singletons, with the ten largest covering over 0.6%. V gene TRBV5-5 combines with J gene TRBJ1-6; D is unresolved. The source material was blood. The origin of this receptor is a boy aged 5-17 years with cystic fibrosis. Here the CDR3 reads CASSLTENSPLHF. The CDR3 region has the DNA TGTGCCAGCAGCTTGACCGAAAATTCACCCCTCCACTTT.